Given below is one TCR beta chain in context. Its specific antigen is unknown. No base qualities exist here, and no much larger clone lies one base off it. These data come from a study of blood T cell repertoires in COVID-19 (dated by TCRdb to 2018 to 2020). Describing the broader study: Samples covering the acute and convalescent phases of COVID-19 were provided by collaborators in the United States, Italy and Spain. The material from the prospective study consisted of cDNA or gDNA derived from T cells, B-cell-depleted T cells, or PBMCs. Deeply sampled blood TCRbeta repertoires from subjects exposed to, actively infected with, or recovered from COVID-19 were included in the dataset. The repertoires were released in a freely available public database intended as a resource for research on the immune response to SARS-CoV-2. The samples were drawn from the first 160 participants of the ongoing ImmuneRACE study and from 1,254 subjects provided by 6 global collaborators. Sample metadata almost always included a de-identified subject ID, COVID-19 status, age in years and sex. Where HLA class I and class II types were available, the types were taken from metadata supplied by the sample provider, not from assay-based typing.

Broad study findings and their caveats: Clinical and demographic metadata were provided uncurated, with the amount varying by source and participant.

Trimmed from V: 1 base; trimmed from J: 5 bases; junction bases lacking a gene match: 17. The germline V gene (reference sequence) provides CDR1 MNHEY and CDR2 SMNVEV. Its CDR3 holds 18 amino acids, cysteine through phenylalanine. The kept DNA is CDR3 alone, 54 bases in frame from the first base. TCRbeta CDR3 regions were amplified from genomic DNA using the immunoSEQ Assay, a bias-controlled multiplex PCR. Regarding the original processing steps: The number of nucleated cells in each sample was estimated by amplification of reference gene primers within the assay. To quantify the absolute abundance of each unique TCRbeta CDR3 rearrangement, sequence reads were collapsed and filtered. For each sample, productive Simpson clonality was calculated as the square root of Simpson's diversity index over productive rearrangements. TCRdb took this table from immuneACCESS and kept in-frame rearrangements with V and J called. Such tables lack part of the clones; where checked against another copy, unresolved V genes explain under half of the gap, and the rest is unexplained. V and J calls and clone size follow that table, whereas D and trimming were derived from the DNA. This sample lists hundreds of thousands of clones; nearly 90% were detected once. The ten top clones hold about 0.65% of the sample.

The collaborating institutions used their own protocols to collect whole blood in K2EDTA tubes. For TCRbeta analysis, collaborator samples were shipped as frozen whole blood, as isolated PBMCs, or as DNA extracted from either sample type. This receptor was taken from a human donor in a cohort sampled during active COVID-19. The chain couples TRBV27 to TRBJ2-7; 7 central bases correspond to TRBD1. Sequenced material: peripheral blood. The DNA reads as follows: TGTGCCAGCAGTTTATTTTCCCTCATGGACAGGCAGAAGGACGAGCAGTACTTC. Translated, it reads CASSLFSLMDRQKDEQYF.